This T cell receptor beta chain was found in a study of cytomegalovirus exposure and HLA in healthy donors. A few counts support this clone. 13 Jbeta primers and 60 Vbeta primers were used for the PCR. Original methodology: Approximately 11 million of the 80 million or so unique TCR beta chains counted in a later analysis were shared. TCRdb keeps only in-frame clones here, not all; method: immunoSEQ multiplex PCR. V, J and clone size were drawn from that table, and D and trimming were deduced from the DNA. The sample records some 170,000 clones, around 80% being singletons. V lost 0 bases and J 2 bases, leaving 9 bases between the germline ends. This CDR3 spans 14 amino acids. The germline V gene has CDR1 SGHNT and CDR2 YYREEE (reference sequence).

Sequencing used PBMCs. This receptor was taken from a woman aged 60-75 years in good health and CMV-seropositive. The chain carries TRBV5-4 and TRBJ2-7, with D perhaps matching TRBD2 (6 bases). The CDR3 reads CASSLAGTPYEQYF. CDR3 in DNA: TGTGCCAGCAGCTTGGCCGGGACTCCCTACGAGCAGTACTTC. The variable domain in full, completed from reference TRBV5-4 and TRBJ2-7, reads ETGVTQSPTHLIKTRGQQVTLRCSSQSGHNTVSWYQQALGQGPQFIFQYYREEENGRGNFPPRFSGLQFPNYSSELNVNALELDDSALYLCASSLAGTPYEQYFGPGTRLTVT.